This TCR beta chain derives from a study of cytomegalovirus exposure and HLA in healthy donors. Study outcomes and limitations: Common viral pathogens (according to a later analysis) appeared linked to several of the most significant clusters. CMV serostatus was the only immune exposure information that was available. Cytomegalovirus status was reportedly diagnosed by the classifier with high sensitivity and specificity.

PCR employed 60 Vbeta and 13 Jbeta primers. TCRdb keeps only in-frame clones here, not all; method: immunoSEQ multiplex PCR. Here the sample spans 90,000 to 130,000 clones, 76% being singletons. A remark on this clone: Its antigen is unidentified.

Germline V CDR1 and CDR2: ENHRY, SYGVKD. The ends were cut back, 3 bases at V and 0 bases at J, with 9 bases in the middle. The CDR3 extends over 15 amino acids. Sequences were obtained from PBMCs. The V gene is TRBV10-3, the J gene TRBJ1-3, with D uncertain. The sequence was obtained from a man aged 25 to 45 in good health and CMV-seropositive. CDR3 loop: CAISEEGFSGNTIYF. CDR3 DNA sequence: TGTGCCATCAGTGAAGAGGGCTTCTCTGGAAACACCATATATTTT.